Below, one TCR beta chain is given with its context. The V and J ends lost 0 bases and 5 bases, in that order; junction bases with no gene match: 5. The CDR3 consists of 15 residues. The V gene's germline CDR1 is SGDLS and CDR2 YYNGEE. This sample is drawn from a study of control samples from healthy donors and cancer patients. Sequencing used immunoSEQ multiplex PCR; TCRdb keeps in-frame clones, though not all of them. The data show roughly 150,000 clones, with 70% to 90% seen just once and around 1.6% held by the top ten. Sequenced material: blood. V is TRBV9 and J is TRBJ1-2; TRBD1 agrees at 9 bases. The receptor's source is a man between 18 and 29 years old in good health. CDR3 amino acids: CASSVVGGQGYGYTF. DNA for the CDR3: TGTGCCAGCAGCGTAGTTGGGGGACAGGGATATGGCTACACCTTC.